The 14 T cell receptor beta chains reported below all come from one sample, sequenced in a study of shared clonotypes between healthy human individuals. Only in-frame clones appear in the TCRdb table, and some are missing; sequencing was by immunoSEQ multiplex PCR. The sample contains a few million clones, 85% to 95% of which appear only once. The specimen sequenced was naive CD4+ T cells from PBMCs. The sample's subset: CD45RA+ positively selected. The receptors were gathered from a man younger than 30 in good health. Some clones in this sample may be carry-over from other donors' samples.

The chain has TRBV18 and TRBJ2-7; perhaps TRBD1 as D (5 bases). The CDR3 sequence is 13 residues long. V was clipped by 6 bases and J by 4 bases, with 13 bases between them. The V gene's germline CDR1 is KGHSH and CDR2 LQKENI. The CDR3 sequence is CASSADSWYEQYF. For the CDR3, the DNA is TGTGCCAGCTCTGCCGACAGTTGGTACGAGCAGTACTTC.

The gene calls are TRBV5-1 and TRBJ2-1, with 10 nucleotides matching TRBD1. J was trimmed by 5 bases and V by 1 base; bases with no gene match: 9. The CDR3 is 17 amino acids. From germline, CDR1 is SGHRS and CDR2 YFSETQ. The CDR3 DNA is TGCGCCAGCAGCTTGCAACCGGGACAGGGGAGACACAATGAGCAGTTCTTC. Translation gives CASSLQPGQGRHNEQFF.

The V and J genes are TRBV5-4 and TRBJ2-2, with 10 bases that match TRBD2. Per germline, CDR1 SGHNT and CDR2 YYREEE (reference sequence). V was pared by 3 bases and J by 0 bases, with 2 bases of the junction left unmatched. This CDR3 comprises 16 residues. This chain's CDR3 is CASSSTSGANTGELFF. The DNA of the CDR3 is TGTGCCAGCAGCTCCACTAGCGGGGCGAACACCGGGGAGCTGTTTTTT.

The V call is TRBV21-1, the J call TRBJ2-3; TRBD1, as called in the table, went unchecked against the DNA. TRBV21-1 constitutes a pseudogene. CDR3 length equals 16 residues. CDR3 region: CASSKGTATSTDTQYF. CDR3 coding DNA: TGTGCCAGCAGCAAAGGGACAGCAACTAGCACAGATACGCAGTATTTT.

V gene TRBV30 combines with J gene TRBJ2-1, with 12 bases aligning to TRBD2. The CDR3 is 14 amino acids. CDR1 and CDR2 (germline): GTSNPN, SVGIG (reference sequence). With 4 bases clipped from V and 8 bases from J, the junction kept 6 bases outside the gene matches. CDR3 sequence (DNA): TGTGCCTGGAACGGACTAGCGGGAAAAGATGAGCAGTTCTTC. This encodes CAWNGLAGKDEQFF.

Note on this clone: Distinct nucleotide sequences in the sample also encode this CDR3. The genes are TRBV5-4 and TRBJ1-4; D ambiguous. The germline V gene encodes CDR1 SGHNT and CDR2 YYREEE (reference sequence). Trimming shortened V by 0 bases and J by 4 bases, and 7 bases separated the two germline ends. CDR3 length equals 14 residues. The CDR3 region has the DNA TGTGCCAGCAGCTTGGAGGGCGGTAATGAAAAACTGTTTTTT. As protein: CASSLEGGNEKLFF. Full variable domain (outside the CDR3, taken from reference TRBV5-4 and TRBJ1-4): ETGVTQSPTHLIKTRGQQVTLRCSSQSGHNTVSWYQQALGQGPQFIFQYYREEENGRGNFPPRFSGLQFPNYSSELNVNALELDDSALYLCASSLEGGNEKLFFGSGTQLSVL.

The chain combines TRBV5-1 with TRBJ1-2; 10 bases align to TRBD1. V was clipped by 2 bases and J by 5 bases; unmatched bases: 9. Germline V gene sequence: CDR1 SGHRS, CDR2 YFSETQ. The CDR3 consists of 16 residues. The CDR3 nucleotides are TGCGCCAGCAGCTTTACGAAAGGACAGGGGGGATATGGCTACACCTTC. It specifies CASSFTKGQGGYGYTF.

Here the CDR3 reads CASSLRPRDTGELFF. The CDR3 DNA reads TGTGCCAGCAGTTTGAGGCCACGAGACACCGGGGAGCTGTTTTTT. The chain is built from TRBV28 and TRBJ2-2; no clear D gene. This CDR3 contains 15 residues. CDR1 and CDR2 (germline): MDHEN, SYDVKM. The V end lost 3 bases, the J end lost 3 bases, and 11 bases lay between the germline ends.

This chain connects TRBV11-1 to TRBJ2-7; 8 bases match TRBD1. V lost 1 base, J lost 4 bases, and 9 bases stayed unmatched. From germline, CDR1 is SGHAT and CDR2 FQDESV (reference sequence). CDR3 length equals 16 residues. In nucleotides, the CDR3 is TGTGCCAGCAGCTTAGTCCCTAGACAGGGGCAATACGAGCAGTACTTC. Protein: CASSLVPRQGQYEQYF.

V is TRBV27 and J is TRBJ1-1; TRBD1 matches at 7 bases. Germline V CDR1 and CDR2: MNHEY, SMNVEV (reference sequence). This CDR3 has 14 amino acids. The J segment lost 1 base and the V segment lost 4 bases, leaving 3 bases of the junction unmatched. The CDR3: CASSWTGENTEAFF. The CDR3 DNA sequence: TGTGCCAGCAGTTGGACAGGAGAGAACACTGAAGCTTTCTTT.

V and J are TRBV7-2 and TRBJ1-2; D remains unclear. The CDR3 consists of 13 residues. Trimming shortened V by 5 bases and J by 8 bases, and 15 bases separated the two germline ends. The germline V gene encodes CDR1 SGHTA and CDR2 FQGNSA. CDR3 bases: TGTGCCAGCAGCCCAATCGGGATTGAGGGCTACACCTTC. It encodes CASSPIGIEGYTF.

The V gene is TRBV25-1, the J gene TRBJ1-1, with D unclear. Trimming took off 4 bases at V and 2 bases at J, with 8 bases between the two ends. Germline values: CDR1 MGHDK, CDR2 SYGVNS. This CDR3 spans 13 amino acids. CDR3 coding DNA: TGTGCCAGCAGTGGGTGGGGAAACACTGAAGCTTTCTTT. Translation: CASSGWGNTEAFF.

This sequence joins TRBV5-1 and TRBJ2-1; D gene ambiguous. The germline CDR1 and CDR2 sequences are SGHRS and YFSETQ. This CDR3 has 15 residues. Between the trimmed V and J ends, which lost 0 bases and 4 bases, there was a span of 11 bases. The CDR3 bases are TGCGCCAGCAGCTTGGGTTCGTCGCGGTACAATGAGCAGTTCTTC. This gives the protein CASSLGSSRYNEQFF. The entire variable domain, with the rest obtained from reference TRBV5-1 and TRBJ2-1, is as follows: KAGVTQTPRYLIKTRGQQVTLSCSPISGHRSVSWYQQTPGQGLQFLFEYFSETQRNKGNFPGRFSGRQFSNSRSEMNVSTLELGDSALYLCASSLGSSRYNEQFFGPGTRLTVL.

CDR3 nucleotide sequence: TGTGCCAGCAGTTTAAGCAGGGGATGGAAGCAGCCCCAGCATTTT. It codes for CASSLSRGWKQPQHF. The V gene is TRBV28, the J gene TRBJ1-5, with D tentatively TRBD1 (6 bases). Germline CDR1 is MDHEN and CDR2 is SYDVKM. V lost 2 bases and J lost 7, with 15 bases in between. The CDR3 totals 15 residues.